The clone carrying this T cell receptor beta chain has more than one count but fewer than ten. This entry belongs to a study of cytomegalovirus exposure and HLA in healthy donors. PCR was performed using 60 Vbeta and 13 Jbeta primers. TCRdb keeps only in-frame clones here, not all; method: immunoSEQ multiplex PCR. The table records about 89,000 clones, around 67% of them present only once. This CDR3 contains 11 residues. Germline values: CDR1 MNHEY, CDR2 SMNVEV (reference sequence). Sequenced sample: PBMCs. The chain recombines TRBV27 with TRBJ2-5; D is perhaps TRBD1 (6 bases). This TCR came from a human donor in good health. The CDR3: CRKDSQETQYF. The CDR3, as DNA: TGTCGAAAGGACAGCCAAGAGACCCAGTACTTC.